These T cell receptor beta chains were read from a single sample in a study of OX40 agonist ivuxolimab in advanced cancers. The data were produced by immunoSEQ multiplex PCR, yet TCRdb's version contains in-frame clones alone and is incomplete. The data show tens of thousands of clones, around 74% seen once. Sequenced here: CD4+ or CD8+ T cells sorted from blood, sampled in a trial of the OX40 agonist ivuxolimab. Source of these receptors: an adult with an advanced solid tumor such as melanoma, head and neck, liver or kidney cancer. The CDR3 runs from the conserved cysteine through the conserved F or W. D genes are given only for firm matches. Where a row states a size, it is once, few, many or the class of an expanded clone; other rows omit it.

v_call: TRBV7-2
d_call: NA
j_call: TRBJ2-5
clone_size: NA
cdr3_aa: CASSSLLGGGETQYF
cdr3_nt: TGTGCCAGCAGCTCCCTCCTGGGAGGAGGAGAGACCCAGTACTTC

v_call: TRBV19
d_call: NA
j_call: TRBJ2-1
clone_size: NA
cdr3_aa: CASTIYGSSYNEQFF
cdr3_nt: TGTGCCAGTACCATCTACGGGAGCTCCTACAATGAGCAGTTCTTC

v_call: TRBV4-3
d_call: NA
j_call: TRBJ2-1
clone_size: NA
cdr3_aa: CASSQDQKDEQFF
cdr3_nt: TGCGCCAGCAGCCAAGATCAAAAGGATGAGCAGTTCTTC

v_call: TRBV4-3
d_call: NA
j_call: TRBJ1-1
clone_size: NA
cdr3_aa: CASSPGVSEAFF
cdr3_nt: TGCGCCAGCAGCCCCGGCGTTTCTGAAGCTTTCTTT

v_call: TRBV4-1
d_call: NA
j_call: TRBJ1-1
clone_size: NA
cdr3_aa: CASSQDRHLRDTEAFF
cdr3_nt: TGCGCCAGCAGCCAAGATCGGCATCTTCGTGACACTGAAGCTTTCTTT

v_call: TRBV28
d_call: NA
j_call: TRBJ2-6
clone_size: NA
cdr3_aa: CASRLQGTGANVLTF
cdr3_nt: TGTGCCAGCAGACTACAGGGTACCGGGGCCAACGTCCTGACTTTC

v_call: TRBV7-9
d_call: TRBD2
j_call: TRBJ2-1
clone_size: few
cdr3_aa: CASSPPGLAGGPSYNEQFF
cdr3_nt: TGTGCCAGCAGCCCACCGGGACTAGCGGGAGGGCCGTCCTACAATGAGCAGTTCTTC

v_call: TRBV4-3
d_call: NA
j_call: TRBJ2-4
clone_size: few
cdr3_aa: CASSQDWPAGQLVKNIQYF
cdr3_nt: TGCGCCAGCAGCCAAGATTGGCCCGCCGGGCAGCTAGTCAAAAACATTCAGTACTTC

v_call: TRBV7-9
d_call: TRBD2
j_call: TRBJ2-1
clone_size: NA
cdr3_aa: CASSFDVLALYNEQFF
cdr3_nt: TGTGCCAGCAGCTTCGATGTACTAGCGCTATACAATGAGCAGTTCTTC

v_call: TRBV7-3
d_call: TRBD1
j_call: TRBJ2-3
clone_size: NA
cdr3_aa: CASSDRATDTQYF
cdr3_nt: TGTGCCAGCAGCGACAGGGCAACAGATACGCAGTATTTT

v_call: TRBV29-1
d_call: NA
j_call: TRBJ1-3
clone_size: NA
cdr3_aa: CSVGEVSGNTIYF
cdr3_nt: TGCAGCGTTGGTGAGGTCTCTGGAAACACCATATATTTT

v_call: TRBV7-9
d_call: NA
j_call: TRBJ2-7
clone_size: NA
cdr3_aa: CASSQGGNTYEQYF
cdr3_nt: TGTGCCAGCAGCCAAGGGGGGAATACCTACGAGCAGTACTTC

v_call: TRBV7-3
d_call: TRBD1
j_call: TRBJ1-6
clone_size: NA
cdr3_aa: CASSLDRGSNSPLHF
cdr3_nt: TGTGCCAGCAGCTTGGACAGGGGAAGCAATTCACCCCTCCACTTT

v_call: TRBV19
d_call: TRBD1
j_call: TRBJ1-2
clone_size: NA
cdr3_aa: CASRRQGANYGYTF
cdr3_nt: TGTGCCAGTAGAAGACAGGGGGCGAACTATGGCTACACCTTC

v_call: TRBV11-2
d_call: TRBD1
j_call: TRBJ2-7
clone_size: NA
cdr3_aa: CASSQGGTGSPYEQYF
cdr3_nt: TGTGCCAGCAGCCAAGGAGGGACAGGGTCTCCCTACGAGCAGTACTTC

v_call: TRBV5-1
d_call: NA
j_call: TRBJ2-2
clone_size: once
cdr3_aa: CASTREAGQGGELFF
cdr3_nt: TGCGCCAGCACCAGGGAGGCAGGGCAAGGCGGGGAGCTGTTTTTT

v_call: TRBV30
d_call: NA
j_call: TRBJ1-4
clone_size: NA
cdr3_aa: CAWSSSRKGEKLFF
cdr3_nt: TGTGCCTGGAGTTCGTCCAGGAAAGGTGAAAAACTGTTTTTT

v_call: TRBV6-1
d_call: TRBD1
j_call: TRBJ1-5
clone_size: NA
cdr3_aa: CASSGGGTGIQPQHF
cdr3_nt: TGTGCCAGCAGTGGGGGGGGGACAGGGATTCAGCCCCAGCATTTT

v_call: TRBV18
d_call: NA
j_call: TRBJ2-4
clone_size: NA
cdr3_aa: CASSPTNFENIQYF
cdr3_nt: TGTGCCAGCTCACCAACTAACTTCGAAAACATTCAGTACTTC

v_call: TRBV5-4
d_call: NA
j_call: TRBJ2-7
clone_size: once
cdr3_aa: CASKVQGWSEQYF
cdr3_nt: TGTGCCAGCAAGGTACAGGGTTGGAGCGAGCAGTACTTC

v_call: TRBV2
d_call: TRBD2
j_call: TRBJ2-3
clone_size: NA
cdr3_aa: CASRPGGDTQYF
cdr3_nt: TGTGCCAGCCGCCCGGGAGGGGATACGCAGTATTTT

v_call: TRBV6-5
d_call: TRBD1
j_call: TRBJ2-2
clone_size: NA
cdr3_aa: CASSYPDRVNTGELFF
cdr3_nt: TGTGCCAGCAGTTACCCCGACAGGGTGAACACCGGGGAGCTGTTTTTT

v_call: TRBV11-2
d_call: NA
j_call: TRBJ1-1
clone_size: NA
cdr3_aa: CASSLGSGRGDTEAFF
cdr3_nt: TGTGCCAGCAGCTTAGGATCAGGGAGAGGGGACACTGAAGCTTTCTTT

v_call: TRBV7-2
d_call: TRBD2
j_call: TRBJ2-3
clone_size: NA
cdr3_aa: CASSLVGGVTDTQYF
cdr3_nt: TGTGCCAGCAGCTTAGTTGGGGGGGTCACAGATACGCAGTATTTT

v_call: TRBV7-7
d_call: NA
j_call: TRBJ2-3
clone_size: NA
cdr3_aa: CASSLLSVPSDTQYF
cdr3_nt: TGTGCCAGCAGCTTACTCAGCGTCCCAAGTGATACGCAGTATTTT

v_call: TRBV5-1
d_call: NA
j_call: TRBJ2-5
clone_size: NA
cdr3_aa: CASSLAGRMEETQYF
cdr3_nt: TGCGCCAGCAGCTTGGCGGGCAGGATGGAAGAGACCCAGTACTTC

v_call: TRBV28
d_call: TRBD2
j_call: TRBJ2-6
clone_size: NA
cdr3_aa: CASSSPPSGGSSGANVLTF
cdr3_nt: TGTGCCAGCAGTTCGCCCCCGTCGGGCGGGAGCTCTGGGGCCAACGTCCTGACTTTC

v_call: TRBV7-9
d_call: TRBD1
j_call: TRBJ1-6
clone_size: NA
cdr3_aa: CASSDTGTGNSPLHF
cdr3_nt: TGTGCCAGCAGCGACACCGGGACAGGAAATTCACCCCTCCACTTT

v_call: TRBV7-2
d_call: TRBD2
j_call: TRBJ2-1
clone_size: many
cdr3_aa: CASSLEGTSGRFYNEQFF
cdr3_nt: TGTGCCAGCAGCTTGGAGGGGACTAGCGGCCGCTTCTACAATGAGCAGTTCTTC

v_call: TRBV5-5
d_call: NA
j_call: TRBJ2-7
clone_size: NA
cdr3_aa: CASSLRPVPYEQYF
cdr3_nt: TGTGCCAGCAGCTTGAGGCCGGTTCCCTACGAGCAGTACTTC

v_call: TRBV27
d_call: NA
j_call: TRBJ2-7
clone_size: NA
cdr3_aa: CASSLKGSGREQYF
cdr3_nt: TGTGCCAGCAGTTTAAAGGGATCGGGGCGCGAGCAGTACTTC

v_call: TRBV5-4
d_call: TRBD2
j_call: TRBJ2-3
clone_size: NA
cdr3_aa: CASSLSLGGGYSTDTQYF
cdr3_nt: TGTGCCAGCAGCTTGAGTTTGGGCGGGGGGTACAGCACAGATACGCAGTATTTT

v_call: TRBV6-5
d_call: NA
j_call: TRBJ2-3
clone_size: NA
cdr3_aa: CASSYSGSGFSDTQYF
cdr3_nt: TGTGCCAGCAGTTACTCCGGCTCTGGGTTTTCAGATACGCAGTATTTT

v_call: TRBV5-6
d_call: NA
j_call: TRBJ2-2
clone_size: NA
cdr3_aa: CASSFFTTNTGELFF
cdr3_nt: TGTGCCAGCAGCTTCTTCACTACGAACACCGGGGAGCTGTTTTTT

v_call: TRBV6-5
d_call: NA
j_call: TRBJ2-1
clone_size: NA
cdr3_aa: CASSYGAGSFNEQFF
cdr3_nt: TGTGCCAGCAGTTACGGGGCAGGATCCTTCAATGAGCAGTTCTTC

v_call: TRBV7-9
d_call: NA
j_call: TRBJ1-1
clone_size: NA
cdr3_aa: CASSSRRGQGFTEAFF
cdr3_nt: TGTGCCAGCAGCTCTCGACGGGGGCAGGGATTCACTGAAGCTTTCTTT

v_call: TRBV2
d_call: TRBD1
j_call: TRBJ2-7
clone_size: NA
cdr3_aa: CASSEKTPHRDRGYEQYF
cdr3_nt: TGTGCCAGCAGTGAAAAGACCCCCCACCGGGACAGGGGATACGAGCAGTACTTC

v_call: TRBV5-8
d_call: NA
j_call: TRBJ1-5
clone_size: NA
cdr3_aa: CASSLRGAGNQPQHF
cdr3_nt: TGTGCCAGCAGCTTACGAGGGGCGGGGAATCAGCCCCAGCATTTT

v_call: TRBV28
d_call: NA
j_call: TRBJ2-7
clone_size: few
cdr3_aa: CASRGTWGNEQYF
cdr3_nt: TGTGCCAGCAGAGGGACCTGGGGGAACGAGCAGTACTTC

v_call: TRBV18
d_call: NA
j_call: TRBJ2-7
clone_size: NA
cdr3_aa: CASSPRQSIPEQYF
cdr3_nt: TGTGCCAGCTCACCAAGGCAGTCAATTCCCGAGCAGTACTTC

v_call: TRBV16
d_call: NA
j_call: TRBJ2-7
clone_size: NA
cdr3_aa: CASSQNPLAGARGYEQYF
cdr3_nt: TGTGCCAGCAGCCAAAACCCATTAGCAGGGGCGAGAGGCTACGAGCAGTACTTC

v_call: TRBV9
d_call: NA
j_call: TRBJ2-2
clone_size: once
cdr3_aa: CASSPKTHTGELFF
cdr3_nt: TGTGCCAGCAGCCCAAAGACCCACACCGGGGAGCTGTTTTTT

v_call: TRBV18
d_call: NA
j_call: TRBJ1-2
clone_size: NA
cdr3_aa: CASSPGESYGYTF
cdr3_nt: TGTGCCAGCTCACCGGGGGAGTCCTATGGCTACACCTTC

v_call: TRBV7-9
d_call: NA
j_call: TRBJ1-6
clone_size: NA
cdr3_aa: CASSLGKSHSPLHF
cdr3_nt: TGTGCCAGCAGCTTAGGCAAGAGTCATTCACCCCTCCACTTT

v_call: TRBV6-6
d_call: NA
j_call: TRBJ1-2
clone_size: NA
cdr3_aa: CASCVGTRCNYGYTF
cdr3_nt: TGTGCCAGCTGCGTAGGGACCCGATGTAACTATGGCTACACCTTC

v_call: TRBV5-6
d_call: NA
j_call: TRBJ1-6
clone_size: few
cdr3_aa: CASSRGRGVFDSPLHF
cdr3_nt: TGTGCCAGCAGCCGAGGGCGGGGGGTATTTGATTCACCCCTCCACTTT

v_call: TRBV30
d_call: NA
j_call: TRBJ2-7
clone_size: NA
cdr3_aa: CAWSAPAGVDEQYF
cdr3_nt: TGTGCCTGGAGCGCGCCCGCGGGTGTCGACGAGCAGTACTTC

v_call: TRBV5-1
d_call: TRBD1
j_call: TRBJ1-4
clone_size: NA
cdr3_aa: CASSPRPDRGDEKLFF
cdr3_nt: TGCGCCAGCAGCCCTCGACCGGACAGGGGGGATGAAAAACTGTTTTTT

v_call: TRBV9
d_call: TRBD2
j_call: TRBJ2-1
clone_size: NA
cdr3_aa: CASSGVGTSGYNEQFF
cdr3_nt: TGTGCCAGCAGCGGTGTCGGGACTAGCGGCTACAATGAGCAGTTCTTC

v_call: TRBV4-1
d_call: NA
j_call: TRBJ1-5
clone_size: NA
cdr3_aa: CASSPDGTAGQPQHF
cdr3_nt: TGCGCCAGCAGCCCTGACGGGACCGCGGGTCAGCCCCAGCATTTT

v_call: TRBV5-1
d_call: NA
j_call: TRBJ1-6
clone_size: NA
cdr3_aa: CASSPDTGGNSPLHF
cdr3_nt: TGCGCCAGCAGCCCGGACACCGGGGGTAATTCACCCCTCCACTTT

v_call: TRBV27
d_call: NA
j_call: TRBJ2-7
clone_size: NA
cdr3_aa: CASSLSVGVGSYEQYF
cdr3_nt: TGTGCCAGCAGCCTGAGCGTGGGAGTTGGTTCCTACGAGCAGTACTTC